What follows describes a single T cell receptor beta chain. Its antigen is not identified. Authors' processing steps: Junction-only sequences without quality scores came from ImmunoSEQ, so filtering differed. Sequencing used immunoSEQ multiplex PCR; TCRdb keeps in-frame clones, though not all of them. The V and J calls and clone size were taken over from that table, and D and trimming were inferred from the DNA. The data show approximately 710,000 clones, roughly 91% seen once. The data were obtained in a study of shared clonotypes between healthy human individuals. Study overall: In total, the donors were a couple of women and three men aged 18 to 49. Study-level results: An anticipated effect of sequencing depth on clonotype sharing among donors was recognized. Clonotypes that were shared across a few donors made up approximately 5% of naive CD4 clonotypes.

The material sequenced was memory CD8+ T cells from PBMCs. Subset here: CD45RO+ cells pooled with CCR7-negative TemRA cells. This TCR was recovered from a man younger than 35 in good health. Some clones in this sample may be carry-over from other donors' samples.

The CDR3 nucleotides are TGTGCCTGGAGTTTAAAGACTCCAATCCCCTCTGAAGCTTTCTTT. Protein sequence: CAWSLKTPIPSEAFF. This chain links TRBV30 with TRBJ1-1; unclear D gene. V lost 2 bases, J lost 6 bases, and 19 bases lay in between. This CDR3 is built from 15 residues. In germline, CDR1 is GTSNPN, CDR2 SVGIG (reference sequence).